This T cell receptor beta chain appears in the sequencing data of a study of blood T cell repertoires in COVID-19. In the study overall: Samples came from the United States, Italy and Spain, spanning acute and convalescent COVID-19.

Original methodology: Estimation of nucleated cell counts relied on the amplification of reference gene primers. Only in-frame clones appear in the TCRdb table, and some are missing; sequencing was by immunoSEQ multiplex PCR. V, J and clone size were drawn from that table, and D and trimming were deduced from the DNA. The sample has roughly 250,000 clones, almost 85% seen once. With 3 bases removed from V and 5 bases from J, the gap between germline ends came to 16 bases. The CDR3 loop spans 16 amino acids. The V gene's germline CDR1 is LGHDT and CDR2 YNNKEL (reference sequence). This TCR came from a man aged 50-59 years with acute or convalescent COVID-19. This chain joins TRBV3-1 (or the pseudogene TRBV3-2) and TRBJ2-2, with D perhaps TRBD2 (6 bases). Sequencing input: peripheral blood. As DNA, the CDR3 is TGTGCCAGCAGCCAGGTGGCGGGAATGGGGACCGGGGAGCTGTTTTTT. Translated, it gives CASSQVAGMGTGELFF.